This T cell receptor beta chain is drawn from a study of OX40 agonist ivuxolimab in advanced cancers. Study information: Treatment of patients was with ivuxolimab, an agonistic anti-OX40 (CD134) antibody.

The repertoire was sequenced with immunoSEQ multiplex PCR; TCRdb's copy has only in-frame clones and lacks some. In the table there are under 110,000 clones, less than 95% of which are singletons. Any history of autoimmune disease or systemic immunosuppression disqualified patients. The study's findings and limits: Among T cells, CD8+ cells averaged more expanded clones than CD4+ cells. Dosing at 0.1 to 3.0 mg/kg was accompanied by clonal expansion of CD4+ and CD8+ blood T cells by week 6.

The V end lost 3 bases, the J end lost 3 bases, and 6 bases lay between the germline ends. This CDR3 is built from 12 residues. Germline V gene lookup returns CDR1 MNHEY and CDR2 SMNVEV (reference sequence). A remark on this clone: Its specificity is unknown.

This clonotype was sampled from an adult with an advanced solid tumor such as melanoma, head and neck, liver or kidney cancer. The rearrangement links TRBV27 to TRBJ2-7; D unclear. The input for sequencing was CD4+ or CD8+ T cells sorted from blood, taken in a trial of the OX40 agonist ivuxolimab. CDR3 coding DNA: TGTGCCAGCAGTTTTGAGTACTACGAGCAGTACTTC. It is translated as CASSFEYYEQYF.